The clone carrying this T cell receptor (beta chain) was found once. Clones were read by immunoSEQ multiplex PCR, and TCRdb kept only the in-frame ones, dropping some. The sample records about 230,000 clones, roughly 87% being singletons. The source of the sample is a study of blood T cell repertoires in COVID-19. Overall study context: The analysed material was cDNA or gDNA that came from T cells, B-cell-depleted T cells, or PBMCs.

This CDR3 contains 13 residues. CDR1 is LGHDT and CDR2 is YNNKEL in the germline V gene (reference sequence). V was shortened by 0 bases and J by 3 bases, with 6 bases between the two germline ends. Sequenced input: peripheral blood. V and J are TRBV3-1 (or the pseudogene TRBV3-2) and TRBJ2-7; D is possibly TRBD2 (5 bases). The sequence was obtained from a woman under 30 who had recovered from COVID-19. This CDR3 reads CASSQDGGYEQYF. DNA of the CDR3: TGTGCCAGCAGCCAAGATGGAGGCTACGAGCAGTACTTC.